A selection of T cell receptor beta chains follows, all from one sample in a study of blood T cell repertoires in COVID-19. Sequencing used immunoSEQ multiplex PCR; TCRdb keeps in-frame clones, though not all of them. The sample has about 27,000 clones, about 91% seen once. Sequencing input: peripheral blood. These receptors all come from a human donor with active COVID-19. The donor label of this sample is uncertain. The CDR3 runs from the conserved cysteine through the conserved F or W. D genes are given only for firm matches. Expanded clones get a size class; other rows say once, few or many, or leave the size out.

abundance: NA
v_gene: TRBV27
d_gene: TRBD1
j_gene: TRBJ2-5
CDR3aa: CASSLRDRGRETQYF
CDR3nt: TGTGCCAGCAGTCTCCGGGACAGGGGGAGGGAGACCCAGTACTTC

abundance: few
v_gene: TRBV7-8
d_gene: TRBD1
j_gene: TRBJ1-5
CDR3aa: CASSPSAGGLGNQPQHF
CDR3nt: TGTGCCAGCTCCCCCTCGGCAGGGGGATTGGGCAATCAGCCCCAGCATTTT

abundance: NA
v_gene: TRBV5-1
d_gene: NA
j_gene: TRBJ1-4
CDR3aa: CASSLVGLVEKLFF
CDR3nt: TGCGCCAGCAGCTTGGTGGGGCTAGTGGAAAAACTGTTTTTT

abundance: NA
v_gene: TRBV7-9
d_gene: NA
j_gene: TRBJ2-5
CDR3aa: CASSLEQIQETQYF
CDR3nt: TGTGCCAGCAGCTTAGAACAGATCCAAGAGACCCAGTACTTC

abundance: NA
v_gene: TRBV10-1
d_gene: TRBD2
j_gene: TRBJ2-3
CDR3aa: CASSRGLAGAEDTQYF
CDR3nt: TGCGCCAGCAGCCGAGGATTAGCGGGGGCCGAAGATACGCAGTATTTT

abundance: NA
v_gene: TRBV3-1/TRBV3-2
d_gene: TRBD2
j_gene: TRBJ2-1
CDR3aa: CASSRLAGDRGNEQFF
CDR3nt: TGTGCCAGCAGCCGACTAGCGGGAGATCGGGGCAATGAGCAGTTCTTC

abundance: NA
v_gene: TRBV7-2
d_gene: NA
j_gene: TRBJ2-2
CDR3aa: CASSLPSNTGELFF
CDR3nt: TGTGCCAGCAGCTTACCTTCGAACACCGGGGAGCTGTTTTTT

abundance: NA
v_gene: TRBV7-2
d_gene: TRBD2
j_gene: TRBJ2-7
CDR3aa: CASSLAPAMFQRDSYEQYF
CDR3nt: TGTGCCAGCAGCTTAGCCCCGGCTATGTTCCAGCGGGACTCCTACGAGCAGTACTTC

abundance: NA
v_gene: TRBV5-1
d_gene: TRBD1
j_gene: TRBJ1-6
CDR3aa: CASSPDRVSGSPLHF
CDR3nt: TGCGCCAGCAGCCCAGACAGGGTGTCGGGTTCACCCCTCCACTTT

abundance: NA
v_gene: TRBV5-1
d_gene: TRBD2
j_gene: TRBJ2-7
CDR3aa: CASSLELAGVSGYEQYF
CDR3nt: TGCGCCAGCAGCTTGGAACTAGCGGGAGTTTCCGGATACGAGCAGTACTTC

abundance: NA
v_gene: TRBV29-1
d_gene: NA
j_gene: TRBJ1-1
CDR3aa: CSVQERQGLDEAFF
CDR3nt: TGCAGCGTCCAAGAGAGGCAGGGGCTAGATGAAGCTTTCTTT

abundance: NA
v_gene: TRBV24-1
d_gene: NA
j_gene: TRBJ2-1
CDR3aa: CATSDQDSFHEQFF
CDR3nt: TGTGCCACCAGTGATCAGGACTCCTTCCATGAGCAGTTCTTC

abundance: NA
v_gene: TRBV7-8
d_gene: NA
j_gene: TRBJ1-5
CDR3aa: CASSLTDSNQPQHF
CDR3nt: TGTGCCAGCAGCTTAACAGATAGCAATCAGCCCCAGCATTTT

abundance: NA
v_gene: TRBV28
d_gene: NA
j_gene: TRBJ2-7
CDR3aa: CASSIDSEQYF
CDR3nt: TGTGCCAGCAGTATCGACAGTGAGCAGTACTTC

abundance: NA
v_gene: TRBV9
d_gene: NA
j_gene: TRBJ1-2
CDR3aa: CASSVDPGQAYGYTF
CDR3nt: TGTGCCAGCAGCGTAGATCCAGGGCAAGCTTATGGCTACACCTTC

abundance: NA
v_gene: TRBV29-1
d_gene: NA
j_gene: TRBJ2-2
CDR3aa: CSATGSRSDTGELFF
CDR3nt: TGCAGCGCCACGGGTTCAAGGTCGGACACCGGGGAGCTGTTTTTT

abundance: NA
v_gene: TRBV6-2/TRBV6-3
d_gene: NA
j_gene: TRBJ1-2
CDR3aa: CASSTREANYGYTF
CDR3nt: TGTGCCAGCAGTACCCGAGAGGCCAACTATGGCTACACCTTC

abundance: NA
v_gene: TRBV5-8
d_gene: TRBD1
j_gene: TRBJ2-7
CDR3aa: CASSLGQGVTYEQYF
CDR3nt: TGTGCCAGCAGCTTAGGGCAGGGGGTAACCTACGAGCAGTACTTC

abundance: NA
v_gene: TRBV7-9
d_gene: TRBD2
j_gene: TRBJ2-1
CDR3aa: CASSFGTSDNEQFF
CDR3nt: TGTGCCAGCAGCTTCGGGACTAGCGACAATGAGCAGTTCTTC

abundance: NA
v_gene: TRBV6-2/TRBV6-3
d_gene: TRBD2
j_gene: TRBJ2-7
CDR3aa: CASSRLALSEQYF
CDR3nt: TGTGCCAGCAGCCGACTAGCGCTCTCCGAGCAGTACTTC

abundance: once
v_gene: TRBV15
d_gene: NA
j_gene: TRBJ2-3
CDR3aa: CATSRETDTDTQYF
CDR3nt: TGTGCCACCAGCAGAGAAACAGACACAGATACGCAGTATTTT

abundance: NA
v_gene: TRBV28
d_gene: TRBD1
j_gene: TRBJ2-3
CDR3aa: CASSLSGQGTADTQYF
CDR3nt: TGTGCCAGCAGCTTGTCGGGACAGGGGACCGCAGATACGCAGTATTTT

abundance: NA
v_gene: TRBV7-2
d_gene: TRBD2
j_gene: TRBJ2-7
CDR3aa: CASSVRTSPEQYF
CDR3nt: TGTGCCAGCAGCGTAAGGACTAGCCCCGAGCAGTACTTC

abundance: NA
v_gene: TRBV7-9
d_gene: NA
j_gene: TRBJ2-6
CDR3aa: CASSRYTGRGANVLTF
CDR3nt: TGTGCCAGCAGCCGCTATACAGGGAGAGGGGCCAACGTCCTGACTTTC

abundance: NA
v_gene: TRBV27
d_gene: TRBD1
j_gene: TRBJ2-5
CDR3aa: CASSLRQGGETQYF
CDR3nt: TGTGCCAGCAGTTTACGACAGGGTGGGGAGACCCAGTACTTC

abundance: NA
v_gene: TRBV18
d_gene: NA
j_gene: TRBJ2-5
CDR3aa: CASSLNREETQYF
CDR3nt: TGTGCCAGCTCACTCAACAGGGAGGAGACCCAGTACTTC

abundance: NA
v_gene: TRBV9
d_gene: TRBD1
j_gene: TRBJ1-5
CDR3aa: CASSVGTGEDGYQPQHF
CDR3nt: TGTGCCAGCAGCGTTGGGACAGGGGAGGATGGGTATCAGCCCCAGCATTTT

abundance: NA
v_gene: TRBV10-3
d_gene: TRBD2
j_gene: TRBJ2-3
CDR3aa: CAISGLAGASTDTQYF
CDR3nt: TGTGCCATCAGTGGTCTAGCGGGAGCTAGCACAGATACGCAGTATTTT

abundance: NA
v_gene: TRBV28
d_gene: TRBD2
j_gene: TRBJ2-1
CDR3aa: CASTIGTSGSWSYNEQFF
CDR3nt: TGTGCCAGCACCATTGGGACTAGCGGGAGTTGGTCCTACAATGAGCAGTTCTTC

abundance: few
v_gene: TRBV28
d_gene: NA
j_gene: TRBJ2-7
CDR3aa: CASSALRQVPAYEQYF
CDR3nt: TGTGCCAGCAGTGCACTCCGACAGGTTCCCGCCTACGAGCAGTACTTC

abundance: NA
v_gene: TRBV5-1
d_gene: NA
j_gene: TRBJ2-1
CDR3aa: CASSLQGSDYNEQFF
CDR3nt: TGCGCCAGCAGCTTGCAGGGATCAGACTACAATGAGCAGTTCTTC

abundance: few
v_gene: TRBV2
d_gene: TRBD1
j_gene: TRBJ2-2
CDR3aa: CASKGGTGGAGELFF
CDR3nt: TGTGCCAGCAAGGGCGGGACAGGGGGGGCCGGGGAGCTGTTTTTT

abundance: NA
v_gene: TRBV2
d_gene: NA
j_gene: TRBJ2-7
CDR3aa: CASSSRMDEQYF
CDR3nt: TGTGCCAGCAGCAGTCGCATGGACGAGCAGTACTTC